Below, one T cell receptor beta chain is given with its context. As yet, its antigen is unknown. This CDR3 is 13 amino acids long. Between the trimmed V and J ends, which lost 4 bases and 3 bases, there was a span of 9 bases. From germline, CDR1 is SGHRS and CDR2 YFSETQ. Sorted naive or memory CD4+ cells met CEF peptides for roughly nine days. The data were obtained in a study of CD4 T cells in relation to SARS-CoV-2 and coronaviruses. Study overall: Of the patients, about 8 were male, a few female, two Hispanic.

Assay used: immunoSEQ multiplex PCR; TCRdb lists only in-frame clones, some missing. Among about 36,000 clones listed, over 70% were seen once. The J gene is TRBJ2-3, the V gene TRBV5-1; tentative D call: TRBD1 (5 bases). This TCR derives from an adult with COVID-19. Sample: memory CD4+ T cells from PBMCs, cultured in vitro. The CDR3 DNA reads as TGCGCCAGCAGCCTGCGACAGACAGATACGCAGTATTTT. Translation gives CASSLRQTDTQYF.